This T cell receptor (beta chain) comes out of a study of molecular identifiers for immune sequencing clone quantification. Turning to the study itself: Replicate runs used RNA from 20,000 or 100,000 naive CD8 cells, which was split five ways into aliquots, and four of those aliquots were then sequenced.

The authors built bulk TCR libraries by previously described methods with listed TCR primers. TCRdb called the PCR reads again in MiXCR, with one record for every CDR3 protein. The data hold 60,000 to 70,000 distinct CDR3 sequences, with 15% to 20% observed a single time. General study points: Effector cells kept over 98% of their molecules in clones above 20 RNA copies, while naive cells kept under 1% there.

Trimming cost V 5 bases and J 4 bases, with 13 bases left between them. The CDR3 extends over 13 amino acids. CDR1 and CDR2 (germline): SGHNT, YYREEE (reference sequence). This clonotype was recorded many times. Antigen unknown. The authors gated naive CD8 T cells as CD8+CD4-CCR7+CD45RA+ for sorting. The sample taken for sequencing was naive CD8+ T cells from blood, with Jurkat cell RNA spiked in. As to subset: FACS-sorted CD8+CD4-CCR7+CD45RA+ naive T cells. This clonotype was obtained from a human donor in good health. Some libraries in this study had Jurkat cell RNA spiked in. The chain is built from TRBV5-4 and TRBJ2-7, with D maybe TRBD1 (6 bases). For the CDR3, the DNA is TGTGCCAGCAGAGAGGACAGACGATACGAGCAGTACTTC. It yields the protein CASREDRRYEQYF. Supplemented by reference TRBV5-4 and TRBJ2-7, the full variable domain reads ETGVTQSPTHLIKTRGQQVTLRCSSQSGHNTVSWYQQALGQGPQFIFQYYREEENGRGNFPPRFSGLQFPNYSSELNVNALELDDSALYLCASREDRRYEQYFGPGTRLTVT.